Below, 7 T cell receptor beta chains from the same sample are listed, as sequenced in a study of T-cell memory formation after mild COVID-19. TCRdb recomputed calls from the 5' RACE reads with MiXCR, one row per CDR3 protein. The sample yields hundreds of thousands of distinct CDR3 sequences, approximately 15% seen once. Sequencing input: PBMCs or a T cell subset sorted from them (not recorded which). The origin of the receptors is an adult woman who had mild COVID-19 (a few samples of this study predate the infection). Cell type and time point are not known.

Ten or more counts support this clonotype. V is TRBV10-3 and J is TRBJ1-6; D is ambiguous. V was trimmed by 0 bases and J by 7 bases, leaving 4 bases between them. Germline V gene data show CDR1 as ENHRY and CDR2 as SYGVKD. The CDR3 runs to 13 residues. The CDR3 reads CAISESANSPLHF. CDR3 coding DNA: TGTGCCATCAGTGAGTCGGCGAATTCACCCCTCCACTTT.

This clonotype was seen more than once but under ten times. This may stem from a read error, because a much larger clone lies one nucleotide away. The chain joins TRBV27 to TRBJ2-5; no firm D call. The germline V gene encodes CDR1 MNHEY and CDR2 SMNVEV (reference sequence). The CDR3 runs to 11 residues. Trimming pared 4 bases from V and 3 bases from J, leaving 3 bases between. CDR3 nucleotides: TGTGCCAGCAGTTCAAAAGAGACCCAGTACTTC. This translates into CASSSKETQYF.

The chain uses TRBV12-3 or TRBV12-4 and TRBJ2-4; D remains unclear. The CDR3 consists of 15 residues. Trimming took off 1 base at V and 0 bases at J, with 7 bases between the two ends. The CDR3: CASSLGEVAKNIQYF. The CDR3 coding sequence is TGTGCCAGCAGTTTAGGCGAAGTAGCCAAAAACATTCAGTACTTC.

This clonotype was picked up many times. The rearrangement uses TRBV9 and TRBJ1-5; D is undetermined. V lost 0 bases to trimming and J lost 0 bases, with 7 bases between them. There are 15 residues in the CDR3. The V gene's germline CDR1 is SGDLS and CDR2 YYNGEE. DNA for the CDR3: TGTGCCAGCAGCGTAGGTACCCTTAGCAATCAGCCCCAGCATTTT. This sequence encodes CASSVGTLSNQPQHF.

This clonotype was counted a single time. This chain connects TRBV6-6 to TRBJ1-2; D unclear. Per the germline V gene, CDR1 is MNHNY and CDR2 is SVGAGI (reference sequence). This CDR3 is built from 13 residues. The germline V and J ends were trimmed by 6 bases and 7 bases, with 15 bases remaining between them. The CDR3 coding sequence is TGTGCCAGCAGCCCCGGGGAGGTTGGTGGCTACACCTTC. Its translation is CASSPGEVGGYTF.

This clonotype was picked up a small number of times. The rearrangement links TRBV7-9 to TRBJ2-7; 10 bases map to TRBD1. The CDR3 covers 15 residues. Germline values: CDR1 SEHNR, CDR2 FQNEAQ (reference sequence). V lost 3 bases, J lost 1 base, and 3 bases stayed unmatched. The CDR3 nucleotides are TGTGCCAGCAGCTTGAAGGGACAGGGGTCCTACGAGCAGTACTTC. It codes for CASSLKGQGSYEQYF.

This clonotype was counted between two and nine times. The rearrangement uses TRBV5-1 and TRBJ2-7, with 11 bases fitting TRBD1. This CDR3 has 14 amino acids. Germline CDR1 and CDR2: SGHRS and YFSETQ. With V trimmed by 0 bases and J by 5 bases, 1 base remained unmatched. CDR3 amino acids: CASSLGTGGDEQYF. The DNA of the CDR3 is TGCGCCAGCAGCTTGGGGACAGGGGGCGACGAGCAGTACTTC.